These 17 T cell receptor beta chains originate from one sample sequenced in a study of Ad26.COV2.S vaccination and SARS-CoV-2 variants. The treatment was: roughly 18 received Ad26.COV2.S at low or high dose, single or two shots; five or six received placebo; per-sample allocation not given. Material that was analyzed had been drawn on day 63 after the first vaccine or placebo injection. Measured with immunoSEQ multiplex PCR; TCRdb has only the in-frame clones, and not every one. The sample records about 680,000 clones, roughly nine tenths being singletons. Material: peripheral blood, obtained in a trial of Ad26.COV2.S vaccine versus placebo. The receptors here all came from a person aged 18-65 years who received the Ad26.COV2.S COVID-19 vaccine or a placebo.

The chain uses TRBV9 and TRBJ1-4; D is unresolved. V lost 0 bases to trimming and J lost 4 bases, with 4 bases between them. The CDR3 has 13 residues. Germline-derived CDR1 and CDR2 are SGDLS and YYNGEE. CDR3 bases: TGTGCCAGCAGCGTAGACCGTAATGAAAAACTGTTTTTT. As protein: CASSVDRNEKLFF.

J is TRBJ2-2 and V is TRBV30; D is unresolved. Trimming took off 0 bases at V and 4 bases at J, with 15 bases between the two ends. The CDR3 has 16 amino acids. The germline V gene encodes CDR1 GTSNPN and CDR2 SVGIG (reference sequence). The CDR3 sequence is CAWSVTASTFTGELFF. The CDR3 DNA is TGTGCCTGGAGTGTCACAGCGAGCACTTTCACCGGGGAGCTGTTTTTT. The entire variable domain, with the rest obtained from reference TRBV30 and TRBJ2-2, is as follows: SQTIHQWPATLVQPVGSPLSLECTVEGTSNPNLYWYRQAAGRGLQLLFYSVGIGQISSEVPQNLSASRPQDRQFILSSKKLLLSDSGFYLCAWSVTASTFTGELFFGEGSRLTVL.

The gene calls are TRBV30 and TRBJ1-4; D is ambiguous. Looked up from germline, CDR1 is GTSNPN and CDR2 is SVGIG (reference sequence). V was trimmed by 0 bases and J by 6 bases, leaving 5 bases between them. This CDR3 has 12 amino acids. For the CDR3, the DNA is TGTGCCTGGAGTGTACAGTATGAAAAACTGTTTTTT. This gives the protein CAWSVQYEKLFF.

The chain is built from TRBV7-2 and TRBJ1-4; no reliable D call. The germline V and J ends were trimmed by 1 base and 3 bases, with 6 bases remaining between them. The CDR3 consists of 14 residues. Germline-derived CDR1 and CDR2 are SGHTA and FQGNSA. In nucleotides, the CDR3 is TGTGCCAGCAGCTTAGACCAGGCTAATGAAAAACTGTTTTTT. Translated, it gives CASSLDQANEKLFF.

There are a few counts of this clone. The chain links TRBV7-9 to TRBJ1-3; D remains unclear. Germline assignment: CDR1 SEHNR and CDR2 FQNEAQ (reference sequence). V lost 5 bases and J lost 3, with 11 bases in between. The length of the CDR3 is 14 residues. The CDR3 loop is CASSPPRIGNTIYF. The CDR3 coding sequence is TGTGCCAGCAGCCCCCCACGCATTGGAAACACCATATATTTT. Based on the CDR3 plus reference TRBV7-9 and TRBJ1-3, the full variable domain is DTGVSQNPRHKITKRGQNVTFRCDPISEHNRLYWYRQTLGQGPEFLTYFQNEAQLEKSRLLSDRFSAERPKGSFSTLEIQRTEQGDSAMYLCASSPPRIGNTIYFGEGSWLTVV.

About this clone itself: Other nucleotide sequences from this sample produce the same CDR3. The rearrangement links TRBV6-5 to TRBJ1-2, with 7 bases matching TRBD1. CDR3 length: 16 amino acids. The V gene end was trimmed by 0 bases and the J gene end by 0 bases; junction bases not matched to a gene: 4. Looked up from germline, CDR1 is MNHEY and CDR2 is SVGAGI. CDR3 DNA: TGTGCCAGCAGTTACTCGAGACAGGGAGCTAACTATGGCTACACCTTC. Its translation is CASSYSRQGANYGYTF.

The chain carries TRBV3-1 (or the pseudogene TRBV3-2) and TRBJ2-2, with D possibly being TRBD1 (7 bases). The CDR3 has 14 residues. Deletions cut 4 bases from V and 3 bases from J, with 9 bases between. The germline V gene encodes CDR1 LGHDT and CDR2 YNNKEL (reference sequence). The CDR3, as DNA: TGTGCCAGCAGCCGCAGGGGGGACACCGGGGAGCTGTTTTTT. Its translation is CASSRRGDTGELFF.

The V and J genes are TRBV30 and TRBJ1-5; maybe TRBD1 (5 bases). The germline V gene encodes CDR1 GTSNPN and CDR2 SVGIG (reference sequence). This CDR3 is 15 amino acids long. Trimming removed 1 base from V and 4 bases from J, with 14 bases in between. DNA of the CDR3: TGTGCCTGGAGTGGGAGAGGGGCCCCAAATCAGCCCCAGCATTTT. This sequence encodes CAWSGRGAPNQPQHF. Full variable domain (remainder filled in from reference TRBV30 and TRBJ1-5): SQTIHQWPATLVQPVGSPLSLECTVEGTSNPNLYWYRQAAGRGLQLLFYSVGIGQISSEVPQNLSASRPQDRQFILSSKKLLLSDSGFYLCAWSGRGAPNQPQHFGDGTRLSIL.

The rearrangement links TRBV3-1 (or the pseudogene TRBV3-2) to TRBJ2-2, with a possible D match to TRBD2 (5 bases). V was trimmed by 4 bases and J by 5 bases, leaving 8 bases between them. The V gene's germline CDR1 is LGHDT and CDR2 YNNKEL (reference sequence). CDR3 length: 13 amino acids. CDR3 in DNA: TGTGCCAGCAGCCCCCCGGGGACCGGGGAGCTGTTTTTT. Its translation: CASSPPGTGELFF.

V usage is TRBV5-1 and J usage is TRBJ2-3; 9 nucleotides line up with TRBD2. There are 16 residues in the CDR3. The V gene end was trimmed by 0 bases and the J gene end by 8 bases; junction bases not matched to a gene: 10. Germline V lookup: CDR1 SGHRS, CDR2 YFSETQ. CDR3 sequence (DNA): TGCGCCAGCAGCTTGGAGGTAATAGCGGGAGAAGGTACGCAGTATTTT. Translation: CASSLEVIAGEGTQYF.

The J gene is TRBJ1-1, the V gene TRBV4-3, with D unresolved. Germline lookup yields CDR1 LGHNA and CDR2 YSLEER. Trimming removed 0 bases at V and 1 base at J, with 9 bases between. The CDR3 sequence is 15 residues long. The CDR3 sequence: CASSQDRVGNTEAFF. For the CDR3, the DNA is TGCGCCAGCAGCCAAGATAGGGTTGGGAACACTGAAGCTTTCTTT.

The CDR3 sequence: CASSLPGTRGAIQYF. The CDR3 DNA is TGTGCCAGTAGTCTCCCCGGGACTAGGGGGGCCATTCAGTACTTC. The chain links TRBV19 to TRBJ2-4, with 8 bases lining up with TRBD2. Per germline, CDR1 LNHDA and CDR2 SQIVND (reference sequence). V lost 5 bases to trimming and J lost 9 bases; unmatched junction nucleotides: 12. This CDR3 contains 15 residues.

The J gene is TRBJ2-1, the V gene TRBV18; D unclear. CDR3 length: 14 residues. The V gene's germline CDR1 is KGHSH and CDR2 LQKENI. V was clipped by 0 bases and J by 4 bases, with 7 bases between them. CDR3 loop: CASSPPPNYNEQFF. The DNA for the CDR3 is TGTGCCAGCTCACCACCACCCAATTACAATGAGCAGTTCTTC.

The chain employs TRBV30 and TRBJ1-2; D is unclear. Looked up from germline, CDR1 is GTSNPN and CDR2 is SVGIG (reference sequence). The CDR3 is made up of 14 amino acids. The germline V and J ends were trimmed by 4 bases and 0 bases, with 12 bases remaining between them. The CDR3 is CAWMSGRTNYGYTF. DNA of the CDR3: TGTGCCTGGATGTCTGGCAGAACTAACTATGGCTACACCTTC.

This rearrangement joins TRBV27 to TRBJ2-3, with 9 positions matching TRBD2. Trimming at V came to 6 bases and at J to 3 bases, leaving 19 bases not matched to a gene. CDR3 length: 19 amino acids. Germline loops: CDR1 MNHEY, CDR2 SMNVEV (reference sequence). CDR3 nucleotide sequence: TGTGCCAGCAGCCCACTGCGCGGGGCGGGAGGGCCGAGGACAGATACGCAGTATTTT. It yields the protein CASSPLRGAGGPRTDTQYF.

This clone occurred once. The rearrangement joins TRBV18 to TRBJ1-4, with 8 bases matching TRBD1. The CDR3 is made up of 14 amino acids. Germline trimming cut 3 bases from V and 5 bases from J; bases unmatched to any gene: 2. Germline V gives CDR1 KGHSH, CDR2 LQKENI. The CDR3 region is CASSPWTGNEKLFF. The DNA of the CDR3 is TGTGCCAGCTCACCGTGGACAGGGAATGAAAAACTGTTTTTT.

The rearrangement uses TRBV4-2 and TRBJ2-4, with 10 positions matching TRBD1. The ends lost 0 bases at V and 1 base at J; junction bases unmatched: 0. This CDR3 has 16 residues. Germline V gene data show CDR1 as LGHNA and CDR2 as YNFKEQ. CDR3: CASSQEGQGAKNIQYF. CDR3 DNA sequence: TGTGCCAGCAGCCAAGAGGGACAGGGGGCCAAAAACATTCAGTACTTC.